Sequencing of this T cell receptor beta chain was carried out in a study of technical replicates of blood from a handful of donors. Germline V CDR1 and CDR2: SGHRS, YFSETQ. The CDR3 is 13 amino acids. J was trimmed by 6 bases and V by 7 bases; bases with no gene match: 8. Some clones are missing from TCRdb's copy, which holds only in-frame ones; the method was immunoSEQ multiplex PCR. This sample has some 70,000 clones, with approximately 89% found just once. The receptor was isolated from a human donor in good health. Some clones in this sample may be carry-over from other donors' samples. This chain uses TRBV5-1 with TRBJ2-7, with 9 positions matching TRBD1. Material: PBMCs. Written as DNA, the CDR3 is TGCGCCAGCGGGGGGACAGGGATCGGCGAGCAGTACTTC. Translated, it gives CASGGTGIGEQYF. The variable domain in full, with the rest retrieved from reference TRBV5-1 and TRBJ2-7, is KAGVTQTPRYLIKTRGQQVTLSCSPISGHRSVSWYQQTPGQGLQFLFEYFSETQRNKGNFPGRFSGRQFSNSRSEMNVSTLELGDSALYLCASGGTGIGEQYFGPGTRLTVT.